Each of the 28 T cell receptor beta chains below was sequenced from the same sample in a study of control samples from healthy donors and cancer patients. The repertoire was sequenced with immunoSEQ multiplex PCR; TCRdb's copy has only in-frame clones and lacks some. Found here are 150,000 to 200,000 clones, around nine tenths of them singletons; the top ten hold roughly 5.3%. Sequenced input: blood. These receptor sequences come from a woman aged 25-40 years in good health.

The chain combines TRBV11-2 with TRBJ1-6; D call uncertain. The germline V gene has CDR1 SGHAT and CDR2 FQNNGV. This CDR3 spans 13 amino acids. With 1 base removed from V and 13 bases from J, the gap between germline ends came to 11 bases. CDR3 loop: CASSLGSVGPLHF. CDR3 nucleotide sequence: TGTGCCAGCAGCTTAGGGAGTGTCGGTCCCCTCCACTTT.

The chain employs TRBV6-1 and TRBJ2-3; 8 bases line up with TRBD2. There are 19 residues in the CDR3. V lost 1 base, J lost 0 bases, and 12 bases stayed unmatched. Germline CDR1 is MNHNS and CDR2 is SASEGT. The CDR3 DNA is TGTGCCAGCAGTGAAGGGCTAGCGGGCTGGGGGACTAGCACAGATACGCAGTATTTT. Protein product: CASSEGLAGWGTSTDTQYF.

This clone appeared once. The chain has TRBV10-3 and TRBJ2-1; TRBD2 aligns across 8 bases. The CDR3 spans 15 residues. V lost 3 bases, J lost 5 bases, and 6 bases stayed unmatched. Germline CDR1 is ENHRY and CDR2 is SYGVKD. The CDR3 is CAISDSSGGNNEQFF. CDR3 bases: TGTGCCATCAGTGATTCGTCGGGGGGGAACAATGAGCAGTTCTTC.

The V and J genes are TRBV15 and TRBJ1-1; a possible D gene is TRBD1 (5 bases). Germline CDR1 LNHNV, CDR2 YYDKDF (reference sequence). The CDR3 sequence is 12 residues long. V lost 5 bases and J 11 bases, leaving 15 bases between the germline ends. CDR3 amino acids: CATSPHEGRAFF. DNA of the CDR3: TGTGCCACCAGCCCCCACGAGGGGAGGGCTTTCTTT.

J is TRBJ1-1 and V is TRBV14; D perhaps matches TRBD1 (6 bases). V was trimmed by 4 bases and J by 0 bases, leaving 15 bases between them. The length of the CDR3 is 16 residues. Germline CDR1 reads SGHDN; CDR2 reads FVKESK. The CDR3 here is CASSPPGASMNTEAFF. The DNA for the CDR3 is TGTGCCAGCAGCCCTCCGGGGGCTTCCATGAACACTGAAGCTTTCTTT.

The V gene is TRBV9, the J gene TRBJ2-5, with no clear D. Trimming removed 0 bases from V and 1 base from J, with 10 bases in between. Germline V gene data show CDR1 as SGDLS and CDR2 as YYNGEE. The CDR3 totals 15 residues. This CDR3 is CASSVAPRPQETQYF. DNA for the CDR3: TGTGCCAGCAGCGTAGCCCCACGACCCCAAGAGACCCAGTACTTC.

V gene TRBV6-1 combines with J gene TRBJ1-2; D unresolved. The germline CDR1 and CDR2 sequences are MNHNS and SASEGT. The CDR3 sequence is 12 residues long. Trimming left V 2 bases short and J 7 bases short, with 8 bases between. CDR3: CASSERAGGYTF. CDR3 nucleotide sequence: TGTGCCAGCAGTGAACGAGCAGGTGGCTACACCTTC.

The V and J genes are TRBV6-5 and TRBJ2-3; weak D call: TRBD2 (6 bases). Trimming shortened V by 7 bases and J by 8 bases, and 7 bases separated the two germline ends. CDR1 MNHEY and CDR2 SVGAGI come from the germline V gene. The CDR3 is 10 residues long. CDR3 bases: TGTGCCAGCAAGGAGGGTACGCAGTATTTT. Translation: CASKEGTQYF.

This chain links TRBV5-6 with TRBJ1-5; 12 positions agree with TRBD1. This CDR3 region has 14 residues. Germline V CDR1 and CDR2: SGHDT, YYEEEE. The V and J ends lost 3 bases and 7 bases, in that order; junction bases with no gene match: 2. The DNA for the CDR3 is TGTGCCAGCAGCTCCGGGACAGGGGGCCAGCCCCAGCATTTT. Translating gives CASSSGTGGQPQHF.

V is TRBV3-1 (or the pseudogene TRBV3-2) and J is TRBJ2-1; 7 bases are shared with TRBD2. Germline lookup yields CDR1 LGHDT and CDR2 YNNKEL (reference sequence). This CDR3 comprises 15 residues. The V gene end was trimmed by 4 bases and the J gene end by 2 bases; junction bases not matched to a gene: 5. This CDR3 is CASSPAGAPYNEQFF. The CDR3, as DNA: TGTGCCAGCAGCCCTGCGGGAGCCCCCTACAATGAGCAGTTCTTC.

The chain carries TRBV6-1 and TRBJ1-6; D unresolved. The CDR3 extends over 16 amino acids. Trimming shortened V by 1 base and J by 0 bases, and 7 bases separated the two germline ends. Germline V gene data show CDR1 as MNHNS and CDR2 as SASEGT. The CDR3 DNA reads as TGTGCCAGCAGTGAAGTCTGGAGCTCCTATAATTCACCCCTCCACTTT. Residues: CASSEVWSSYNSPLHF.

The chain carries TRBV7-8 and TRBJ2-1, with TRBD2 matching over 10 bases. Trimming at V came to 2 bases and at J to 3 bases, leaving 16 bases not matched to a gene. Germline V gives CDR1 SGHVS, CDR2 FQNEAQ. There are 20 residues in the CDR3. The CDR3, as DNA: TGTGCCAGCAGCTTACCGATAGGACTAGCGGCAATGGGACGCTACAATGAGCAGTTCTTC. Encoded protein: CASSLPIGLAAMGRYNEQFF.

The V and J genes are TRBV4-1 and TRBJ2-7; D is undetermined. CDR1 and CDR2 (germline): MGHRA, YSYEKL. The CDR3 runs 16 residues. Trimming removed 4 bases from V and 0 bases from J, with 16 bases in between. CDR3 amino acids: CASSPDLTRSSYEQYF. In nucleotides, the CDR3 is TGCGCCAGCAGCCCCGATCTGACCAGAAGCTCCTACGAGCAGTACTTC.

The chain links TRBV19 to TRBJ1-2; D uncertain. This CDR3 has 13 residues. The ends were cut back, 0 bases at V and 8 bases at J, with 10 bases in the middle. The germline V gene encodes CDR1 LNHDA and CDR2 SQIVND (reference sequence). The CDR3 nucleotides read TGTGCCAGTAGTATAGAGGGGATGCAAGGCTACACCTTC. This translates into CASSIEGMQGYTF.

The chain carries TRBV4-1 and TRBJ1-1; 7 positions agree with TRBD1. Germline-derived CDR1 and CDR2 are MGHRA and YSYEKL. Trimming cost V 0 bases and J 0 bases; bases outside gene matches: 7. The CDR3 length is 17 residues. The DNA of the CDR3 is TGCGCCAGCAGCCAAGACCGGGACAGCGATATGAACACTGAAGCTTTCTTT. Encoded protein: CASSQDRDSDMNTEAFF.

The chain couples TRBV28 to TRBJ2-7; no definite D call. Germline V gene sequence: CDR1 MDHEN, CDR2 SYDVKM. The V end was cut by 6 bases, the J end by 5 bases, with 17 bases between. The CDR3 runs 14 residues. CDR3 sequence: CASSVPLPPHEQYF. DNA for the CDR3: TGTGCCAGCAGCGTTCCCCTACCGCCCCACGAGCAGTACTTC.

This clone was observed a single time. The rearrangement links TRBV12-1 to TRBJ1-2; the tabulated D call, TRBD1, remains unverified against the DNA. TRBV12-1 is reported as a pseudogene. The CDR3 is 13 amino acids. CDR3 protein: CASSAWDSHGYTF. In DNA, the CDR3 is TGTGCCAGCAGCGCCTGGGACAGCCATGGCTACACCTTC.

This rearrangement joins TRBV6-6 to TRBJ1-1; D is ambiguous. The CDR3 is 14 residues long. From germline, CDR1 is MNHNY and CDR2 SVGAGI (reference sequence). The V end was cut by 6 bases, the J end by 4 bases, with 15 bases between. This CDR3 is CASRLNDGRTEAFF. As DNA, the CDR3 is TGTGCCAGCAGACTCAACGACGGTCGCACTGAAGCTTTCTTT.

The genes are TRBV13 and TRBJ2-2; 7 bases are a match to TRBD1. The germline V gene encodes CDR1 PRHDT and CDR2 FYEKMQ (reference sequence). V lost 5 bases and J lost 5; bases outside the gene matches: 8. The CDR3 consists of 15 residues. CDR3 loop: CASSQDRRKTGELFF. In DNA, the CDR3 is TGTGCCAGCAGCCAGGACAGGAGGAAAACCGGGGAGCTGTTTTTT.

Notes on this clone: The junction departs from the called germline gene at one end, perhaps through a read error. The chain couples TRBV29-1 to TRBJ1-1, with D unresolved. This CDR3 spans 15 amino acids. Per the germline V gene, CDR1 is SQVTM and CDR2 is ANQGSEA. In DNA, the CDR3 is TGCAGCGCTGAAGGGTATGCAGGAGGCGTCACTGAAGCTTTCTTT. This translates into CSAEGYAGGVTEAFF.

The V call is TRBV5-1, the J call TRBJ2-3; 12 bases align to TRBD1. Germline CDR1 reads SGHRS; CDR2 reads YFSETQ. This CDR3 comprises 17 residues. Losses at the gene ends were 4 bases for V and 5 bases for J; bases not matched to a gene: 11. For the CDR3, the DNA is TGCGCCAGCAGCCCGGAGGGGGACAGGGGGCTACAAGATACGCAGTATTTT. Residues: CASSPEGDRGLQDTQYF.

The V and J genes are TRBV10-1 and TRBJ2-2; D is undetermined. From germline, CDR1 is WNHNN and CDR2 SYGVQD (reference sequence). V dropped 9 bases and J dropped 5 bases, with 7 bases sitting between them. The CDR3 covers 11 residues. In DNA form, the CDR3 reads TGCGCCAGTCCCAGGACCGGGGAGCTGTTTTTT. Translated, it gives CASPRTGELFF.

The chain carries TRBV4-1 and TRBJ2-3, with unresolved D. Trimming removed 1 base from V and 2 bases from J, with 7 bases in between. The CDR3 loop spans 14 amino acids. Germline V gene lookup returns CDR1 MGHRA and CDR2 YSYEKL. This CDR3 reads CASSQGRTTDTQYF. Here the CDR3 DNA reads TGCGCCAGCAGCCAAGGCCGGACCACAGATACGCAGTATTTT.

The CDR3 DNA is TGTGCCAGCAGCATGACGGGAGGGAGCGAGCAGTACTTC. Translating it yields CASSMTGGSEQYF. The chain joins TRBV2 to TRBJ2-7; 8 bases line up with TRBD2. Unmatched junction bases numbered 7, after V lost 6 bases and J lost 6 bases. This CDR3 is 13 amino acids long. CDR1 is SNHLY and CDR2 is FYNNEI in the germline V gene.

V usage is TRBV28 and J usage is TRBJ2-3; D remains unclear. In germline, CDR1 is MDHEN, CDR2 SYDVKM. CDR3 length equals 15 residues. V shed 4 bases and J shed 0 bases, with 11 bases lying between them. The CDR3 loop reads CASSSHSLSTDTQYF. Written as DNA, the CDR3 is TGTGCCAGCAGTTCGCACAGCCTAAGCACAGATACGCAGTATTTT.

The CDR3 DNA reads as TGTGCCAGTTCCTCTGGGGCCAACGTCCTGACTTTC. Translation gives CASSSGANVLTF. The chain employs TRBV6-5 and TRBJ2-6; D gene unclear. Germline CDR1 MNHEY, CDR2 SVGAGI. V was cut by 9 bases and J by 0 bases, with 3 bases left in between. CDR3 length equals 12 residues.

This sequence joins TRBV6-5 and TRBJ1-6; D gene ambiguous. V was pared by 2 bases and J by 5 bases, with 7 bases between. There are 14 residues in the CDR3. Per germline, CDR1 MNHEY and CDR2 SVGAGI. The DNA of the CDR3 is TGTGCCAGCAGTTACACGACGAATAATTCACCCCTCCACTTT. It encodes CASSYTTNNSPLHF.

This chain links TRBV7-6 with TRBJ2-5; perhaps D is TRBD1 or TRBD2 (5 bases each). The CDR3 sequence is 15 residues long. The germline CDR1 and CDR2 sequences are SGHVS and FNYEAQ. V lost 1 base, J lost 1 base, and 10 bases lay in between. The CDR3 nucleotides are TGTGCCAGCAGCTTAGGGACTGGGACCCAAGAGACCCAGTACTTC. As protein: CASSLGTGTQETQYF.